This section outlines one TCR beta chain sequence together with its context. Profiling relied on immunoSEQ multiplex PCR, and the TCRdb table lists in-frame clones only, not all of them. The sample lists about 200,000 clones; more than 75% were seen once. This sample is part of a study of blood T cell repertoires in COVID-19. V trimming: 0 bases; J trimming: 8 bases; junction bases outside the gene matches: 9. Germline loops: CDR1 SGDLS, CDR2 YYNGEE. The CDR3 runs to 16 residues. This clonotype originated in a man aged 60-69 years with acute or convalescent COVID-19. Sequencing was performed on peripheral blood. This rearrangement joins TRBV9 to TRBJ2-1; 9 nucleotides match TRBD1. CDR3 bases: TGTGCCAGCAGCGTAGAAAGGGGACAGGGAGGCGATGAGCAGTTCTTC. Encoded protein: CASSVERGQGGDEQFF.